The next 17 T cell receptor beta chains were all read from a single sample in a study of blood T cells in healthy people across ages. The second PCR ran roughly 7 to 12 cycles with a sample-barcoded 5' primer and J-beta primers. TCRdb fed the 5' RACE reads into MiXCR, producing one record per CDR3 protein. Here the sample spans just under 550,000 distinct CDR3 sequences, around 24% being singletons. These data also featured in a second study, about T cells of mothers and their children.

The source material was blood. These TCRs come from a boy under 18 in good health.

The rearrangement links TRBV29-1 to TRBJ2-1, with a possible D match to TRBD1 (6 bases). CDR3 length: 13 amino acids. Per germline, CDR1 SQVTM and CDR2 ANQGSEA. Trimming cost V 6 bases and J 4 bases, with 13 bases left between them. The CDR3 is CSVAGTGYNEQFF. DNA of the CDR3: TGCAGCGTCGCGGGTACAGGGTACAATGAGCAGTTCTTC.

This clonotype showed up just a few times. The V call is TRBV10-3, the J call TRBJ2-4, with D hard to call. V was shortened by 4 bases and J by 1 base, with 8 bases between the two germline ends. Germline CDR1 and CDR2: ENHRY and SYGVKD. The CDR3 is 14 residues long. The CDR3 loop is CAISARRAKNIQYF. The CDR3 nucleotides are TGTGCCATCAGTGCGCGAAGGGCCAAAAACATTCAGTACTTC.

Only a few counts were recorded for this clonotype. J is TRBJ1-2 and V is TRBV9; a weak D match, TRBD1 (6 bases). CDR3 length: 17 amino acids. The germline CDR1 and CDR2 sequences are SGDLS and YYNGEE. V lost 3 bases and J lost 3, with 21 bases in between. The CDR3 loop is CASSENPRTAGDYGYTF. The DNA of the CDR3 is TGTGCCAGCAGCGAGAATCCTAGGACAGCGGGCGACTATGGCTACACCTTC.

The rearrangement links TRBV10-3 to TRBJ2-3; D remains unclear. Per the germline V gene, CDR1 is ENHRY and CDR2 is SYGVKD. The CDR3 loop spans 13 amino acids. The V end was cut by 6 bases, the J end by 2 bases, with 9 bases between. The CDR3 spells CAISVTPTDTQYF. CDR3 sequence (DNA): TGTGCCATCAGCGTGACTCCCACAGATACGCAGTATTTT.

V is TRBV20-1 and J is TRBJ2-5; no clear D gene. The closer fit of TRBJ2-7 to the DNA end suggests the J call may be wrong. The CDR3 consists of 14 residues. CDR1 DFQATT and CDR2 SNEGSKA come from the germline V gene (reference sequence). CDR3 nucleotide sequence: TGCAGTGCTAGCCCCTTAGGTCCCCGCTACGAGCAGTACTTC. This translates into CSASPLGPRYEQYF.

This clonotype occurred many times. V usage is TRBV15 and J usage is TRBJ2-5, with 8 bases lining up with TRBD2. The CDR3 length is 17 residues. Germline trimming cut 0 bases from V and 3 bases from J; bases unmatched to any gene: 9. Germline values: CDR1 LNHNV, CDR2 YYDKDF (reference sequence). The CDR3 coding sequence is TGTGCCACCAGCAGAGATCTTAGTAGCGGGACAAAAGAGACCCAGTACTTC. It translates to CATSRDLSSGTKETQYF.

CDR3 region: CASRPDRGSGNTIYF. DNA for the CDR3: TGTGCCAGCAGACCGGACAGGGGCTCTGGAAACACCATATATTTT. The chain uses TRBV12-3 or TRBV12-4 and TRBJ1-3; 9 bases map to TRBD1. V dropped 6 bases and J dropped 0; count of bases not matched to a gene: 3. The CDR3 consists of 15 residues.

This clonotype was seen a few times. The chain couples TRBV20-1 to TRBJ2-7; D tentatively fits TRBD1 or TRBD2 (5 bases each). Germline V lookup: CDR1 DFQATT, CDR2 SNEGSKA (reference sequence). This CDR3 is built from 14 residues. The ends were cut back, 2 bases at V and 4 bases at J, with 15 bases in the middle. The CDR3 bases are TGCAGTGCTAGAAAGCCCGGGACGTTATACGAGCAGTACTTC. This translates into CSARKPGTLYEQYF.

A few counts support this clonotype. The chain combines TRBV12-3 or TRBV12-4 with TRBJ2-6; 7 nucleotides align to TRBD1. The CDR3 is 15 residues long. V lost 5 bases, J lost 0 bases, and 1 base stayed unmatched. The CDR3 protein is CASSRTGSGANVLTF. CDR3 nucleotide sequence: TGTGCCAGCAGTCGGACAGGCTCTGGGGCCAACGTCCTGACTTTC.

This clonotype has just a few counts. V is TRBV4-3 and J is TRBJ2-3; D ambiguous. The V end was cut by 0 bases, the J end by 6 bases, with 7 bases between. The CDR3 contains 13 residues. Germline-derived CDR1 and CDR2 are LGHNA and YSLEER. CDR3 region: CASSQDGPDTQYF. In nucleotides, the CDR3 is TGCGCCAGCAGCCAAGATGGGCCGGATACGCAGTATTTT.

The V call is TRBV25-1, the J call TRBJ2-5; TRBD2 matches 13 bases. The assigned J gene may be wrong: the sequence end matches TRBJ2-1 better. Germline V gene sequence: CDR1 MGHDK, CDR2 SYGVNS. The CDR3 is 16 residues long. CDR3 region: CASSAFTSGRAYEQFF. The DNA of the CDR3 is TGTGCCAGCAGTGCGTTTACTAGCGGGAGGGCCTATGAGCAGTTCTTC.

The chain's CDR3 is CASSELTASDTQYF. CDR3 DNA: TGTGCCAGCAGTGAGTTGACTGCATCAGATACGCAGTATTTT. V is TRBV25-1 and J is TRBJ2-3; no clear D. The V gene's germline CDR1 is MGHDK and CDR2 SYGVNS. Trimming pared 3 bases from V and 4 bases from J, leaving 11 bases between. This CDR3 has 14 residues.

The chain is built from TRBV7-3 and TRBJ2-2; 7 bases are shared with TRBD1. The CDR3 covers 14 residues. Germline CDR1 reads SGHTA; CDR2 reads FQGTGA. J was trimmed by 0 bases and V by 9 bases; bases with no gene match: 4. CDR3 region: CARQGSPNTGELFF. CDR3 in DNA: TGTGCCAGACAGGGGTCCCCGAACACCGGGGAGCTGTTTTTT.

The gene calls are TRBV19 and TRBJ1-1; D not certain. With 1 base removed from V and 3 bases from J, the gap between germline ends came to 9 bases. Looked up from germline, CDR1 is LNHDA and CDR2 is SQIVND (reference sequence). The CDR3 spans 14 residues. CDR3 sequence reads: CASSIAPAYTEAFF. The CDR3 nucleotides read TGTGCCAGTAGTATAGCACCGGCGTACACTGAAGCTTTCTTT.

Ten or more counts support this clonotype. At one end, the junction sequence differs from germline, possibly due to a read error. This chain connects TRBV18 to TRBJ1-1; no reliable D call. The CDR3 extends over 11 amino acids. The V gene's germline CDR1 is KGHSH and CDR2 LQKENI. The CDR3 nucleotides read TGTGCCAGCTCATCTAACACTGAGGCTTTCTTT. Protein: CASSSNTEAFF. Based on the CDR3 plus reference TRBV18 and TRBJ1-1, the full variable domain is NAGVMQNPRHLVRRRGQEARLRCSPMKGHSHVYWYRQLPEEGLKFMVYLQKENIIDESGMPKERFSAEFPKEGPSILRIQQVVRGDSAAYFCASSSNTEAFFGQGTRLTVV.

This chain uses TRBV6-4 with TRBJ2-3; maybe TRBD2 (5 bases). V was pared by 3 bases and J by 6 bases, with 19 bases between. There are 16 residues in the CDR3. Germline CDR1 reads MRHNA; CDR2 reads SNTAGT. CDR3 DNA: TGTGCCAGCAGTGAAGCGCCCGGAGGATCTTCGGATACGCAGTATTTT. Translating gives CASSEAPGGSSDTQYF.

This clonotype was observed many times. The rearrangement joins TRBV28 to TRBJ2-7; D possibly corresponds to TRBD1 (6 bases). CDR1 MDHEN and CDR2 SYDVKM come from the germline V gene. This CDR3 has 12 amino acids. Trimming cost V 2 bases and J 5 bases, with 7 bases left between them. The CDR3 protein is CASSLTGNEQYF. The DNA for the CDR3 is TGTGCCAGCAGTTTAACAGGGAACGAGCAGTACTTC.